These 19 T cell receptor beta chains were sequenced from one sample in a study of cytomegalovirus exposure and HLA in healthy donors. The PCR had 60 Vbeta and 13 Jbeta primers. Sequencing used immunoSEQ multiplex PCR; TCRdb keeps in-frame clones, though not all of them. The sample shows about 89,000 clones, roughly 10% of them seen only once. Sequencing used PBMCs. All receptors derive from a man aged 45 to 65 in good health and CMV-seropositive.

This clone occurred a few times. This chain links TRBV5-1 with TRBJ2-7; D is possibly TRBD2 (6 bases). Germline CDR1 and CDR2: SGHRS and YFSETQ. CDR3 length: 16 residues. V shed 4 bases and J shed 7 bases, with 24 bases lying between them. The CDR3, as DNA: TGCGCCAGCAGCGGAAGCATAGCGGCTAACGCGGGGGAGCAGTACTTC. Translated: CASSGSIAANAGEQYF.

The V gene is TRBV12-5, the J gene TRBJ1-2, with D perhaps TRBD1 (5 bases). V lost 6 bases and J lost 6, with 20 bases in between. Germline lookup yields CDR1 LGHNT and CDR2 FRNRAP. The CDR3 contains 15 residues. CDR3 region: CASGPSGVSPHGYTF. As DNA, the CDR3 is TGTGCTAGTGGCCCGTCGGGGGTTTCTCCCCATGGCTACACCTTC.

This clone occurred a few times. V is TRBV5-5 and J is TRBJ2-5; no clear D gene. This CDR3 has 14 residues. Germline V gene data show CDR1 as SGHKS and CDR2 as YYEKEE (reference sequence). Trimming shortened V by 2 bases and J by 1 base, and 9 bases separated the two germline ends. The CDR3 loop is CASSFIGPQETQYF. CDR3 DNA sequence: TGTGCCAGCAGCTTTATTGGGCCCCAAGAGACCCAGTACTTC.

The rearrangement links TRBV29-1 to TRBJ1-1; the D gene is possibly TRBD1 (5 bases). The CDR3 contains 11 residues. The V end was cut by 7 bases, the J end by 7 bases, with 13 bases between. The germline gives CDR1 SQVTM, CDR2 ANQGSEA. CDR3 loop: CSGRGDYEAFF. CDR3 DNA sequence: TGCAGCGGCCGGGGGGATTATGAAGCTTTCTTT.

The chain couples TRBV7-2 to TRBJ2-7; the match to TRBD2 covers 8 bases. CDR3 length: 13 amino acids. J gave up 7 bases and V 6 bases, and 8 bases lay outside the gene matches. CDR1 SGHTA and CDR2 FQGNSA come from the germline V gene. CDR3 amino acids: CASSQREKHEQYF. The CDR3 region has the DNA TGTGCCAGCAGTCAGCGGGAGAAGCATGAGCAGTACTTC.

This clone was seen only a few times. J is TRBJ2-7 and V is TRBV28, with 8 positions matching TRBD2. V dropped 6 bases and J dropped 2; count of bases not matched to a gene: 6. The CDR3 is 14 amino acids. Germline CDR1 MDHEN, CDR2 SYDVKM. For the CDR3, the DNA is TGTGCCAGCAGCGAAAGCGGGAGAACCTACGAGCAGTACTTC. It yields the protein CASSESGRTYEQYF. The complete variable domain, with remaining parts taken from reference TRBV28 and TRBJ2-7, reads DVKVTQSSRYLVKRTGEKVFLECVQDMDHENMFWYRQDPGLGLRLIYFSYDVKMKEKGDIPEGYSVSREKKERFSLILESASTNQTSMYLCASSESGRTYEQYFGPGTRLTVT.

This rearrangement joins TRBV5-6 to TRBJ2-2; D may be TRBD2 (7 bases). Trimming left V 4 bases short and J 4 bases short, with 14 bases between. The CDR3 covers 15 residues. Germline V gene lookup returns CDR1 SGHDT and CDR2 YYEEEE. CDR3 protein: CASSRRGAITGELFF. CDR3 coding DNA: TGTGCCAGCAGCCGACGGGGGGCGATCACCGGGGAGCTGTTTTTT.

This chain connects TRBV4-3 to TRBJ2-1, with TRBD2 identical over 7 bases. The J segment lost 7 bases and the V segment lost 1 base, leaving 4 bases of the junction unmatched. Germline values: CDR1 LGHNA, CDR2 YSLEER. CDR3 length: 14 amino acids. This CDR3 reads CASSQVTGGNEQFF. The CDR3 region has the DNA TGCGCCAGCAGCCAAGTTACGGGAGGAAATGAGCAGTTCTTC.

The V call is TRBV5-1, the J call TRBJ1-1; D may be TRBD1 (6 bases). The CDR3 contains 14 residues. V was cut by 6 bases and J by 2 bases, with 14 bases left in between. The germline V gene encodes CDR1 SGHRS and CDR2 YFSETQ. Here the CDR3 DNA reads TGCGCCAGCACGGCAGGGGAATTCAACACTGAAGCTTTCTTT. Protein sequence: CASTAGEFNTEAFF.

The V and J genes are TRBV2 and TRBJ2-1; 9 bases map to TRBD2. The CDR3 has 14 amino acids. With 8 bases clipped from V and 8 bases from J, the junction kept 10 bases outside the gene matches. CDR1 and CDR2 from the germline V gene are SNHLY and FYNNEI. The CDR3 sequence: CASGRSSGKDEQFF. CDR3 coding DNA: TGTGCCAGCGGAAGGTCTAGCGGGAAGGATGAGCAGTTCTTC.

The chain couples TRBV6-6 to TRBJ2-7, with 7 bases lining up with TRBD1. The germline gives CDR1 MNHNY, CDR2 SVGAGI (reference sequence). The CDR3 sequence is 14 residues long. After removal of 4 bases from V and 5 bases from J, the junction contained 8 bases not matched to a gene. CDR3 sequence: CASSFRSTGNEQYF. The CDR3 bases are TGTGCCAGCAGTTTCCGCTCGACAGGGAACGAGCAGTACTTC.

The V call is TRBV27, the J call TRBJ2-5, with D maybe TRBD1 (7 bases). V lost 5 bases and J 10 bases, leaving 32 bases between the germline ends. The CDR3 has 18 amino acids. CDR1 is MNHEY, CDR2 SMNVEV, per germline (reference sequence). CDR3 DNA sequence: TGTGCCAGCAGTCGTCGAGCCCCGACAGGGTACCCCGTGGGGGGCCAGTACTTC. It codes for CASSRRAPTGYPVGGQYF.

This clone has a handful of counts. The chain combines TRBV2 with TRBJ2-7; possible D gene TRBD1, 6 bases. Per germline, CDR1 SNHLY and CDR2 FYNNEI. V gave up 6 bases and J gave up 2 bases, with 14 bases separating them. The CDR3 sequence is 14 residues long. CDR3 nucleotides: TGTGCCAGCAGGTGGTCAGGGGTCCCCTACGAGCAGTACTTC. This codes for CASRWSGVPYEQYF. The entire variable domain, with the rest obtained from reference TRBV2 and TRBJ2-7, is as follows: EPEVTQTPSHQVTQMGQEVILRCVPISNHLYFYWYRQILGQKVEFLVSFYNNEISEKSEIFDDQFSVERPDGSNFTLKIRSTKLEDSAMYFCASRWSGVPYEQYFGPGTRLTVT.

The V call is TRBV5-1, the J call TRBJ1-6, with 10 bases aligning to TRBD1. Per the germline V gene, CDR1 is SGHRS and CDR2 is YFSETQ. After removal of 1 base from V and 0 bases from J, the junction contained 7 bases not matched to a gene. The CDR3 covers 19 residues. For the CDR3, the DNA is TGCGCCAGCAGCTTGAACGGACAGGGGGGATTCTCCTATAATTCACCCCTCCACTTT. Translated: CASSLNGQGGFSYNSPLHF.

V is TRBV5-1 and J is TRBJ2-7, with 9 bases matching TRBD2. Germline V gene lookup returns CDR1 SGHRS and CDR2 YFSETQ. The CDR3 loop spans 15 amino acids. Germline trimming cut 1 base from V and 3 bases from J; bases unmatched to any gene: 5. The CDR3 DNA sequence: TGCGCCAGCAGCTTGCAAGTTAGCGGGAGCTACGAGCAGTACTTC. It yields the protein CASSLQVSGSYEQYF.

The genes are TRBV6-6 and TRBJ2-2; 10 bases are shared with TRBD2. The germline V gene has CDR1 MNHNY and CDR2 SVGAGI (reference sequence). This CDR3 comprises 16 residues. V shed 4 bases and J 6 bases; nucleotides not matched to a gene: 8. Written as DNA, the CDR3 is TGTGCCAGCAGTTGGACTCCCGGGACTAGCGCCGGGGAGCTGTTTTTT. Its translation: CASSWTPGTSAGELFF.

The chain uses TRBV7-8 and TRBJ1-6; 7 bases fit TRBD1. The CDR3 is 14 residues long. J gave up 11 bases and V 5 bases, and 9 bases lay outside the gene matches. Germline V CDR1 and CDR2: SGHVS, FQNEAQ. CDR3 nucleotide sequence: TGTGCCAGCAGCCCGACAGGGAGGCGGACACCCCTCCACTTT. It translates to CASSPTGRRTPLHF.

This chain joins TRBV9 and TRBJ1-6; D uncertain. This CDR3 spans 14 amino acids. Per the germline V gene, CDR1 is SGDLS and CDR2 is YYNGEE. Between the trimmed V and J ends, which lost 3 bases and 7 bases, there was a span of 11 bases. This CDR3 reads CASSEQVMNSPLHF. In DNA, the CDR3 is TGTGCCAGCAGCGAGCAGGTTATGAATTCACCCCTCCACTTT.

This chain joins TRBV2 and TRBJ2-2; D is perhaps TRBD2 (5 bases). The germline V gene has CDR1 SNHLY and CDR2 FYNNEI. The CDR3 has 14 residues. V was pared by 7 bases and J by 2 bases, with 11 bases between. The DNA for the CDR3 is TGTGCCAGCAAGGACTCAACTAACACCGGGGAGCTGTTTTTT. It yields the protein CASKDSTNTGELFF.